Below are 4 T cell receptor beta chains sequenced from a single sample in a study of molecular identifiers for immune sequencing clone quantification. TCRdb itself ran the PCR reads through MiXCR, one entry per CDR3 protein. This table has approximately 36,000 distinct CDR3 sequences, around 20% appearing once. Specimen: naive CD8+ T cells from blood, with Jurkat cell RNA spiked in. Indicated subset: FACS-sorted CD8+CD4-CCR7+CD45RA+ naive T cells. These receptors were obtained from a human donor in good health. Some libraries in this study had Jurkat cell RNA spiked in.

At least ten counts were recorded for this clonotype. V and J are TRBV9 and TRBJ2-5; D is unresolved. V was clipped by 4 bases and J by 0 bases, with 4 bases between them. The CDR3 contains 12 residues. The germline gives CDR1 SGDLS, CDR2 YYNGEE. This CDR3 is CASSNNQETQYF. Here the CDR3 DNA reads TGTGCCAGCAGCAATAACCAAGAGACCCAGTACTTC.

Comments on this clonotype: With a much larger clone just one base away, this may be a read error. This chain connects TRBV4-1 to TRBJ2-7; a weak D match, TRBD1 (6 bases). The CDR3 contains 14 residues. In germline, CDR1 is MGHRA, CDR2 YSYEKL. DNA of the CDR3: TGCGCCAGCGGCCAATCGACACAGGGCTACGAGCAGTACTTC. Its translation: CASGQSTQGYEQYF.

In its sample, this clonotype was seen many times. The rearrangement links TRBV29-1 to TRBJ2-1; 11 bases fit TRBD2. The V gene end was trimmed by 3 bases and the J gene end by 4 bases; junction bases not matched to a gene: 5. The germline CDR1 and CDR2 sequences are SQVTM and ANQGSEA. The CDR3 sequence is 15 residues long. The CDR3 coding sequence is TGCAGCGTTGAGGAGACTAGCGGGATTTACAATGAGCAGTTCTTC. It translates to CSVEETSGIYNEQFF.

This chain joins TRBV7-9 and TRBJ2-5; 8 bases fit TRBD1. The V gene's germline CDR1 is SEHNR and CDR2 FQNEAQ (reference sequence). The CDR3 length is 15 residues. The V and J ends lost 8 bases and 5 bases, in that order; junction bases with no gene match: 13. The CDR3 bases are TGTGCCAGCGGCTCGCCGGGACAGGAACGCGAGACCCAGTACTTC. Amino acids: CASGSPGQERETQYF.